The rows below give T cell receptor beta chains drawn from one sample of a study of patients and donors after allogeneic stem cell transplantation. One entry per CDR3 protein results from TCRdb running MiXCR on the RT-PCR reads. The sample records about a million distinct CDR3 sequences, 15% to 20% being singletons. Sequencing was done on a sample of blood, either unsorted or a sorted T cell fraction (not recorded which). The source is a human donor who was either an allogeneic HSCT recipient or a stem cell or donor lymphocyte infusion donor (not recorded which). It is not recorded whose cells these are; they may come from a transplant donor. The CDR3 runs from the conserved cysteine through the conserved F or W. The D gene is left open where the match is weak. Clone size is shown for a subset of rows, as once, few, many or a class of expanded clone.

D gene	clone size	V gene	CDR3 length	J gene	CDR3 protein	CDR3 DNA
NA	NA	TRBV6-5	17	TRBJ1-1	CASSYVTGQWVNTEAFF	TGTGCCAGCAGTTACGTCACGGGGCAGTGGGTGAACACTGAAGCTTTCTTT
NA	few	TRBV18	16	TRBJ2-1	CASSPPAPRSYNEQFF	TGTGCCAGCTCACCACCCGCTCCCAGGAGTTACAATGAGCAGTTCTTC
TRBD2	many	TRBV5-6	17	TRBJ2-1	CASSLASSGVVYNEQFF	TGTGCCAGCAGCTTGGCCTCTAGCGGGGTAGTTTACAATGAGCAGTTCTTC
NA	few	TRBV27	13	TRBJ1-4	CASSLQIPGKLFF	TGTGCCAGCAGTTTACAAATTCCAGGAAAACTGTTTTTT
NA	NA	TRBV4-3	16	TRBJ2-2	CASSQDPSENTGELFF	TGCGCCAGCAGCCAAGACCCTAGTGAGAACACCGGGGAGCTGTTTTTT
NA	few	TRBV5-5	15	TRBJ2-7	CASSLVGQGDHEQYF	TGTGCCAGCAGCTTGGTCGGGCAGGGTGACCACGAGCAGTACTTC
TRBD2	NA	TRBV20-1	14	TRBJ2-5	CSASRLAEQETQYF	TGCAGTGCTTCGCGACTAGCGGAACAAGAGACCCAGTACTTC
NA	few	TRBV7-9	15	TRBJ1-5	CASSPGVGGGQPQHF	TGTGCCAGCAGCCCCGGTGTCGGAGGGGGTCAGCCCCAGCATTTT
NA	NA	TRBV28	15	TRBJ1-1	CASKVGGSWNTEAFF	TGTGCCAGCAAAGTCGGGGGATCCTGGAACACTGAAGCTTTCTTT
NA	many	TRBV27	15	TRBJ2-3	CASSRTVYSTDTQYF	TGTGCCAGCAGCAGGACAGTTTATAGCACAGATACGCAGTATTTT
TRBD2	NA	TRBV5-1	18	TRBJ2-1	CASSRTDSGRAFYNEQFF	TGCGCCAGCAGCCGAACCGATAGCGGGAGGGCCTTCTACAATGAGCAGTTCTTC
TRBD2	few	TRBV20-1	13	TRBJ2-7	CSAPSGTSYEQYF	TGCAGTGCTCCTAGCGGGACCTCCTACGAGCAGTACTTC
NA	once	TRBV2	13	TRBJ2-3	CAREPDSTDTQYF	TGTGCCAGGGAACCGGACAGCACAGATACGCAGTATTTT